A single sample is the source of the 10 T cell receptor beta chains below, sequenced in a study of blood T cell repertoires in COVID-19. Some clones are missing from TCRdb's copy, which holds only in-frame ones; the method was immunoSEQ multiplex PCR. The sample includes 150,000 to 160,000 clones, about 89% seen only once; the top ten take around 0.55%. The sample taken for sequencing was peripheral blood. These receptors originate from a man aged 45-65 years with acute or convalescent COVID-19.

The J gene is TRBJ2-1, the V gene TRBV24-1; 11 bases line up with TRBD2. Germline V CDR1 and CDR2: KGHDR, SFDVKD. The CDR3 totals 17 residues. The junction had 5 bases not matched to a gene; V was cut back by 4 bases and J by 1 base. DNA for the CDR3: TGTGCCACCAGTGAGCCGACTAGCGGGGATTCCTACAATGAGCAGTTCTTC. Protein: CATSEPTSGDSYNEQFF.

The J gene is TRBJ1-2, the V gene TRBV7-2, with TRBD1 matching 7 bases. Germline-derived CDR1 and CDR2 are SGHTA and FQGNSA. The CDR3 runs 14 residues. With V trimmed by 2 bases and J by 4 bases, 4 bases remained unmatched. CDR3 protein: CASSLLGGAYGYTF. In DNA, the CDR3 is TGTGCCAGCAGCTTATTAGGGGGCGCCTATGGCTACACCTTC.

V usage is TRBV20-1 and J usage is TRBJ1-2; D possibly corresponds to TRBD1 (5 bases). Germline V gene sequence: CDR1 DFQATT, CDR2 SNEGSKA (reference sequence). The CDR3 is made up of 13 amino acids. Deletions cut 3 bases from V and 4 bases from J, with 12 bases between. The DNA for the CDR3 is TGCAGTGCTAGTGGGGCCGGGGGCTATGGCTACACCTTC. This encodes CSASGAGGYGYTF.

The chain links TRBV6-5 to TRBJ1-4, with 7 bases matching TRBD1. CDR1 MNHEY and CDR2 SVGAGI come from the germline V gene. This CDR3 comprises 15 residues. Unmatched junction bases numbered 10, after V lost 8 bases and J lost 4 bases. The CDR3 nucleotides are TGTGCCAGCTGTACTCAGGGACAGATTAATGAAAAACTGTTTTTT. Protein sequence: CASCTQGQINEKLFF.

V and J are TRBV7-8 and TRBJ2-7; TRBD2 matches at 7 bases. Per the germline V gene, CDR1 is SGHVS and CDR2 is FQNEAQ. V was pared by 3 bases and J by 7 bases, with 9 bases of the junction left unmatched. The CDR3 loop spans 14 amino acids. The CDR3 region has the DNA TGTGCCAGCAGCTTGGGAGGGAGGGGCGCTGAGCAGTACTTC. The encoded protein is CASSLGGRGAEQYF.

The V and J genes are TRBV11-2 and TRBJ1-5; D perhaps matches TRBD1 (5 bases). The V and J ends lost 5 bases and 7 bases respectively, with 15 bases between them. Germline values: CDR1 SGHAT, CDR2 FQNNGV. The CDR3 runs to 14 residues. Here the CDR3 reads CASSAGSLGQPQHF. CDR3 nucleotides: TGTGCCAGCAGCGCAGGGTCTCTGGGGCAGCCCCAGCATTTT. The whole variable domain, filled in from reference TRBV11-2 and TRBJ1-5, reads EAGVAQSPRYKIIEKRQSVAFWCNPISGHATLYWYQQILGQGPKLLIQFQNNGVVDDSQLPKDRFSAERLKGVDSTLKIQPAKLEDSAVYLCASSAGSLGQPQHFGDGTRLSIL.

With respect to this clone: Other DNA sequences of this sample code for an identical CDR3. The chain links TRBV9 to TRBJ2-2; D remains unclear. The germline V gene has CDR1 SGDLS and CDR2 YYNGEE. The CDR3 has 13 residues. The V gene lost 2 bases and the J gene lost 4 bases, with 6 bases spanning the gap. In DNA form, the CDR3 reads TGTGCCAGCAGCGTTACTCTCACCGGGGAGCTGTTTTTT. This gives the protein CASSVTLTGELFF.

The V and J genes are TRBV14 and TRBJ1-1; D is unresolved. This CDR3 has 13 amino acids. V dropped 1 base and J dropped 5 bases, with 8 bases sitting between them. Germline CDR1 SGHDN, CDR2 FVKESK. DNA for the CDR3: TGTGCCAGCAGCCAAGTCGGGGAAACTGAAGCTTTCTTT. The encoded protein is CASSQVGETEAFF. Together with reference TRBV14 and TRBJ1-1, the CDR3 gives the full variable domain: EAGVTQFPSHSVIEKGQTVTLRCDPISGHDNLYWYRRVMGKEIKFLLHFVKESKQDESGMPNNRFLAERTGGTYSTLKVQPAELEDSGVYFCASSQVGETEAFFGQGTRLTVV.

V usage is TRBV29-1 and J usage is TRBJ2-1; 8 bases fit TRBD2. Unmatched junction bases numbered 10, after V lost 8 bases and J lost 7 bases. Germline lookup yields CDR1 SQVTM and CDR2 ANQGSEA. This CDR3 contains 13 residues. CDR3 sequence reads: CSTKGLAGNEQFF. CDR3 sequence (DNA): TGCAGCACGAAAGGACTAGCTGGGAATGAGCAGTTCTTC.

V gene TRBV5-4 combines with J gene TRBJ1-2, with TRBD1 matching 9 bases. Germline V gene sequence: CDR1 SGHNT, CDR2 YYREEE (reference sequence). The CDR3 length is 16 residues. V lost 0 bases to trimming and J lost 0 bases; unmatched junction nucleotides: 3. Here the CDR3 DNA reads TGTGCCAGCAGCTTGGAGGGGGACAGGGCTAACTATGGCTACACCTTC. Its translation: CASSLEGDRANYGYTF.